What follows are 30 T cell receptor beta chains derived from one specimen sequenced in a study of T cell repertoires in cytomegalovirus infection. TCRdb fed the reads into MiXCR, producing one record per CDR3 protein. Of around 900,000 distinct CDR3 sequences in the sample, less than 35% were seen once. No antigen is known for these receptors. The sequenced sample was cultured CD8+ T cells from PBMCs, obtained from culture after CMV antigen stimulation. Receptors were obtained from a human donor in good health (CMV status not recorded). Some clones in this sample may be carry-over from other donors' samples.

CDR3: CSARDLLGTVGYTF. CDR3 DNA: TGCAGTGCTAGAGATCTTTTGGGGACAGTTGGCTACACCTTC. This chain connects TRBV20-1 to TRBJ1-2; 7 nucleotides line up with TRBD1. In germline, CDR1 is DFQATT, CDR2 SNEGSKA (reference sequence). V lost 0 bases, J lost 7 bases, and 8 bases stayed unmatched. This CDR3 comprises 14 residues.

In its sample, this clonotype was seen a few times. The V call is TRBV7-2, the J call TRBJ2-7, with D perhaps TRBD2 (5 bases). Germline lookup yields CDR1 SGHTA and CDR2 FQGNSA. The CDR3 consists of 14 residues. Trimming pared 3 bases from V and 3 bases from J, leaving 12 bases between. As DNA, the CDR3 is TGTGCCAGCAGCTTCGGACTGCTGGACTACGAGCAGTACGTC. Translation: CASSFGLLDYEQYV.

The V gene is TRBV12-3 or TRBV12-4, the J gene TRBJ2-7; unclear D gene. V was cut by 4 bases and J by 5 bases, with 21 bases left in between. The CDR3 extends over 16 amino acids. Here the CDR3 DNA reads TGTGCCAGCAGTTCGGTTCCCAAACCCAACCGGGACGAGCAGTACTTC. It translates to CASSSVPKPNRDEQYF.

This clonotype has a handful of counts. The chain uses TRBV11-2 and TRBJ2-1; D perhaps matches TRBD2 (6 bases). The CDR3 has 18 residues. Deletions cut 2 bases from V and 6 bases from J, with 23 bases between. Looked up from germline, CDR1 is SGHAT and CDR2 is FQNNGV. DNA for the CDR3: TGTGCCAGCAGCTTAACCAGGAACGGGGGTCCTTTAGCCAATGAGCAGTTCTTC. Translation: CASSLTRNGGPLANEQFF.

There are a few counts of this clonotype. The V gene is TRBV7-3, the J gene TRBJ2-1; tentative D call: TRBD2 (7 bases). Trimming cost V 2 bases and J 9 bases, with 23 bases left between them. The CDR3 is made up of 17 amino acids. Germline assignment: CDR1 SGHTA and CDR2 FQGTGA. The CDR3 bases are TGTGCCAGCAGCTTATATGGGGGGGCATTTCCCGCATCTGAGCAGTTCTTC. Translating gives CASSLYGGAFPASEQFF.

This chain connects TRBV6-1 to TRBJ1-2; 7 bases line up with TRBD1. Germline trimming cut 4 bases from V and 4 bases from J; bases unmatched to any gene: 9. The germline V gene has CDR1 MNHNS and CDR2 SASEGT. The CDR3 is made up of 15 amino acids. The CDR3 protein is CASSGGEGAFYGYTF. CDR3 nucleotide sequence: TGTGCCAGCAGTGGGGGAGAGGGGGCTTTCTATGGCTACACCTTC.

The chain carries TRBV27 and TRBJ1-2; the D gene is possibly TRBD1 (5 bases). The CDR3 is 14 residues long. The germline CDR1 and CDR2 sequences are MNHEY and SMNVEV (reference sequence). V gave up 6 bases and J gave up 7 bases, with 18 bases separating them. Written as DNA, the CDR3 is TGTGCCAGCAGAATCCAGTCTGCCGGGGCTGGCTACACCTTC. It specifies CASRIQSAGAGYTF.

This clonotype was recorded a few times. The chain uses TRBV10-3 and TRBJ2-3; the match to TRBD2 covers 13 bases. V was pared by 8 bases and J by 5 bases, with 10 bases of the junction left unmatched. The CDR3 covers 16 residues. Germline CDR1 reads ENHRY; CDR2 reads SYGVKD. The CDR3 protein is CAIGQTSGGPGDTQYF. In DNA, the CDR3 is TGTGCCATCGGCCAGACTAGCGGGGGGCCGGGAGATACGCAGTATTTT.

The genes are TRBV19 and TRBJ1-1; tentative D call: TRBD1 (5 bases). The CDR3 is 13 residues long. The V and J ends lost 3 bases and 2 bases respectively, with 7 bases between them. Per the germline V gene, CDR1 is LNHDA and CDR2 is SQIVND (reference sequence). The CDR3 coding sequence is TGTGCCAGTAGTATTGGACACAACACTGAAGCTTTCTTT. This sequence encodes CASSIGHNTEAFF.

Comment on this clonotype: Relative to the germline gene, one junction end is altered; a read error may explain this. The chain recombines TRBV7-8 with TRBJ1-5; D is ambiguous. Per the germline V gene, CDR1 is SGHVS and CDR2 is FQNEAQ. This CDR3 comprises 17 residues. The CDR3 protein is CTSCLDLGWASNQPQHF. The CDR3 DNA is TGTACCAGCTGCTTAGATCTGGGATGGGCGAGCAATCAGCCCCAGCATTTT.

The chain links TRBV6-2 or TRBV6-3 to TRBJ2-7; tentatively, D is TRBD1 or TRBD2 (5 bases each). Trimming took 8 bases from V and 3 from J, leaving 11 bases between them. This CDR3 contains 12 residues. Germline V gene sequence: CDR1 MNHEY, CDR2 SVGEGT. CDR3 protein: CASGDGYYEQYV. The CDR3 bases are TGTGCCAGCGGGGACGGATACTACGAGCAGTACGTC.

The sample holds a few counts of this clonotype. V usage is TRBV20-1 and J usage is TRBJ2-1; D possibly matches TRBD1 or TRBD2 (5 bases each). Germline values: CDR1 DFQATT, CDR2 SNEGSKA (reference sequence). This CDR3 comprises 15 residues. Between the trimmed V and J ends, which lost 1 base and 5 bases, there was a span of 15 bases. The CDR3 coding sequence is TGCAGTGCTAGAGTTCTGAGGGGTCATGACAATGAGCAGTTCTTC. It encodes CSARVLRGHDNEQFF.

This clonotype has a count of ten or more. J is TRBJ1-1 and V is TRBV7-9, with D perhaps matching TRBD1 (6 bases). V was pared by 4 bases and J by 0 bases, with 12 bases between. In germline, CDR1 is SEHNR, CDR2 FQNEAQ (reference sequence). This CDR3 contains 15 residues. The CDR3 here is CASSSLAGVNTEAFF. The CDR3 region has the DNA TGTGCCAGCAGCTCTTTGGCAGGGGTGAACACTGAAGCTTTCTTT.

The genes are TRBV7-9 and TRBJ1-1; TRBD1 might be the D (5 bases). Germline assignment: CDR1 SEHNR and CDR2 FQNEAQ (reference sequence). The V end lost 5 bases, the J end lost 2 bases, and 12 bases lay between the germline ends. The CDR3 consists of 14 residues. Here the CDR3 DNA reads TGTGCCAGCAGCCCGCCGGGACCAAACACTGAAGCTTTCTTT. Translation gives CASSPPGPNTEAFF.

This clonotype was found many times. The gene calls are TRBV7-2 and TRBJ2-1; 14 bases fit TRBD2. In germline, CDR1 is SGHTA, CDR2 FQGNSA. CDR3 length: 16 residues. Trimming at V came to 5 bases and at J to 6 bases, leaving 6 bases not matched to a gene. CDR3 DNA sequence: TGTGCCAGCAGCAGACCGACTAGCGGGGGGGGCAATGAGCAGTTCTTC. Protein: CASSRPTSGGGNEQFF.

This chain uses TRBV6-2 or TRBV6-3 with TRBJ2-7, with no clear D. Trimming pared 2 bases from V and 2 bases from J, leaving 7 bases between. This CDR3 contains 13 residues. Germline V lookup: CDR1 MNHEY, CDR2 SVGEGT. The CDR3 DNA sequence: TGTGCCAGCAGTTACCAGCTTACCTACGAGCAGTACGTC. This encodes CASSYQLTYEQYV.

The V gene is TRBV6-6, the J gene TRBJ2-1; 9 nucleotides align to TRBD2. Per the germline V gene, CDR1 is MNHNY and CDR2 is SVGAGI (reference sequence). The CDR3 contains 14 residues. The V segment lost 5 bases and the J segment 6 bases; nucleotides outside the gene matches: 5. The DNA for the CDR3 is TGTGCCAGCAGTGGGCGGGGGGGGATCAATGAGCAGTTCTTC. Translating it yields CASSGRGGINEQFF.

The rearrangement uses TRBV7-6 and TRBJ1-1, with 8 bases matching TRBD1. V was pared by 4 bases and J by 1 base, with 5 bases of the junction left unmatched. Germline assignment: CDR1 SGHVS and CDR2 FNYEAQ. The CDR3 runs to 15 residues. The CDR3 DNA reads as TGTGCCAGCAGCTCCGGACAGGGCCAGAACACTGAAGCTTTCTTT. The encoded protein is CASSSGQGQNTEAFF.

This clonotype was observed many times. The chain recombines TRBV7-2 with TRBJ2-3; D possibly uses TRBD1 or TRBD2 (5 bases each). The length of the CDR3 is 16 residues. V lost 5 bases and J lost 0, with 15 bases in between. Germline V lookup: CDR1 SGHTA, CDR2 FQGNSA. CDR3 DNA: TGTGCCAGCAGCCTCGGAGGAGCAGGGAGCACAGATACGCAGTATTTT. As protein: CASSLGGAGSTDTQYF.

CDR3 region: CASRWGQGIQPQHF. The CDR3 DNA reads as TGTGCCAGCAGGTGGGGACAGGGGATTCAGCCCCAGCATTTT. V usage is TRBV12-3 or TRBV12-4 and J usage is TRBJ1-5, with TRBD1 identical over 10 bases. The length of the CDR3 is 14 residues. The J segment lost 6 bases and the V segment lost 6 bases, leaving 5 bases of the junction unmatched.

V is TRBV6-5 and J is TRBJ2-3, with 13 bases lining up with TRBD2. The CDR3 covers 18 residues. V shed 6 bases, J shed 3 bases, and the junction held 12 bases outside the gene matches. The V gene's germline CDR1 is MNHEY and CDR2 SVGAGI. The CDR3 DNA follows: TGTGCCAGCAGCTACGGGACTAGCGGGGACATCCTAACAGATACGCAGTATTTT. It yields the protein CASSYGTSGDILTDTQYF.

There are a few counts of this clonotype. V and J are TRBV24-1 and TRBJ2-1; 14 bases align to TRBD2. Germline lookup yields CDR1 KGHDR and CDR2 SFDVKD. With 6 bases clipped from V and 10 bases from J, the junction kept 10 bases outside the gene matches. The CDR3 consists of 16 residues. In DNA form, the CDR3 reads TGTGCCACCAGTTCCCCGGGACTAGCGGGGGCGGGGGAGCAGTTCTTC. This encodes CATSSPGLAGAGEQFF.

V usage is TRBV6-4 and J usage is TRBJ2-7; 8 bases map to TRBD1. The CDR3 covers 13 residues. Germline lookup yields CDR1 MRHNA and CDR2 SNTAGT. The J segment lost 5 bases and the V segment lost 9 bases, leaving 9 bases of the junction unmatched. DNA of the CDR3: TGTGCCAGAACGGACAGGGAGGAGGACGAGCAGTACGTC. Amino acids: CARTDREEDEQYV.

This chain connects TRBV5-6 to TRBJ1-5; D is unclear. CDR1 is SGHDT and CDR2 is YYEEEE in the germline V gene. V lost 0 bases, J lost 0 bases, and 10 bases lay in between. The CDR3 is 16 amino acids. DNA of the CDR3: TGTGCCAGCAGCTTGGGGGCCGAGTATAGCAATCAGCCCCAGCATTTT. Amino acid sequence: CASSLGAEYSNQPQHF.

This clonotype appeared a few times. The chain combines TRBV6-2 or TRBV6-3 with TRBJ1-2; 7 nucleotides match TRBD1. The CDR3 is 16 residues long. Per germline, CDR1 MNHEY and CDR2 SVGEGT. V lost 5 bases, J lost 1 base, and 10 bases stayed unmatched. The CDR3 bases are TGTGCCAGCAGTCACCCGACAGGGCGATTTAACTATGGCTACACCTTC. The encoded protein is CASSHPTGRFNYGYTF.

The sample holds many counts of this clonotype. The rearrangement uses TRBV7-6 and TRBJ2-1; D unresolved. Germline V CDR1 and CDR2: SGHVS, FNYEAQ. Between the trimmed V and J ends, which lost 1 base and 5 bases, there was a span of 6 bases. This CDR3 region has 13 residues. CDR3 bases: TGTGCCAGCAGCTTAGAATCTAACAATGAGCAGTTCTTC. Translated: CASSLESNNEQFF.

This clonotype was counted only a few times. This rearrangement joins TRBV6-2 or TRBV6-3 to TRBJ1-2; no definite D call. V gave up 6 bases and J gave up 3 bases, with 8 bases separating them. The CDR3 sequence is 12 residues long. Germline CDR1 MNHEY, CDR2 SVGEGT. The CDR3 here is CASREGYYGYTF. The CDR3 DNA is TGTGCCAGCAGAGAAGGATACTATGGCTACACCTTC.

This chain uses TRBV2 with TRBJ2-3; D is possibly TRBD2 (7 bases). Germline V gives CDR1 SNHLY, CDR2 FYNNEI. There are 18 residues in the CDR3. Trimming pared 7 bases from V and 4 bases from J, leaving 27 bases between. The CDR3 DNA is TGTGCCAGCACCTATCACCACCCCCTAGCGGACAGCGCAGATACGCAGTATTTT. Amino acid sequence: CASTYHHPLADSADTQYF. The full variable domain, its missing parts supplied by reference TRBV2 and TRBJ2-3, is EPEVTQTPSHQVTQMGQEVILRCVPISNHLYFYWYRQILGQKVEFLVSFYNNEISEKSEIFDDQFSVERPDGSNFTLKIRSTKLEDSAMYFCASTYHHPLADSADTQYFGPGTRLTVL.

The chain uses TRBV14 and TRBJ1-4, with D hard to call. Germline V gene sequence: CDR1 SGHDN, CDR2 FVKESK. The CDR3 loop spans 17 amino acids. V was cut by 0 bases and J by 5 bases, with 16 bases left in between. CDR3 loop: CASSQEVAGVENEKLFF. The CDR3 DNA follows: TGTGCCAGCAGCCAAGAGGTCGCGGGAGTGGAGAATGAAAAACTGTTTTTT.

This chain joins TRBV12-3 or TRBV12-4 and TRBJ1-1; tentative D call: TRBD1 (6 bases). V was trimmed by 5 bases and J by 3 bases, leaving 16 bases between them. The CDR3 is 15 amino acids. This CDR3 reads CASSKRRGGDTEAFF. Written as DNA, the CDR3 is TGTGCCAGCAGTAAACGCAGGGGAGGCGACACTGAAGCTTTCTTT.